This T cell receptor (beta chain) was profiled in a study of T cells in Graves' hyperthyroidism and ophthalmopathy. It was uncontrolled infection, other autoimmune disease, pregnancy or lactation that excluded patients. A roughly 10 ml volume of fresh peripheral blood provided the PBMCs. Per the germline V gene, CDR1 is LNHDA and CDR2 is SQIVND (reference sequence). V shed 7 bases and J 8 bases; nucleotides not matched to a gene: 10. The CDR3 is 14 amino acids. Study outcomes and limitations: Separating ophthalmopathy from stable hyperthyroidism was achieved by a 13 V-J model. Most thyroid clonotypes expanded above 0.001 were also detected in blood.

RNA transcripts were the template for amplifying TCR beta CDR3 regions. Initially, a first-round RT-PCR of the TCR CDR3 employed the HTBI primer set. TCRdb re-called the multiplex PCR reads with MiXCR, one entry per CDR3 protein. The sample has about 600,000 distinct CDR3 sequences, about 14% seen once. Concerning this clonotype: Antigen unknown.

The receptor comes from a young woman with Graves' ophthalmopathy. V gene TRBV19 combines with J gene TRBJ2-1; TRBD1 aligns across 8 bases. Source material: blood. The CDR3 loop reads CASKGQGAAYEQFF. The CDR3 region has the DNA TGTGCCAGTAAAGGCCAGGGGGCGGCCTATGAGCAGTTCTTC.